At least ten counts were recorded for the clone carrying this T cell receptor beta chain. No antigen is known for it. The data originate from a study of T cells after posttransplantation cyclophosphamide. Overall study results and limits: Donor-recipient repertoire similarity was low at 1-2 months, rising over year one. Recipient CMV seropositivity and CMV reactivation strongly tracked TRB clonality. Tissue-infiltrating T cells from skin or gut overlapped little with blood T cells.

Treatment was busulfan-fludarabine conditioning, a marrow graft, and cyclophosphamide on days +3 and +4. The CDR3 length is 14 residues. The germline CDR1 and CDR2 sequences are SGHAT and FQNNGV. Trimming pared 0 bases from V and 4 bases from J, leaving 8 bases between. Sequencing used immunoSEQ multiplex PCR; TCRdb keeps in-frame clones, though not all of them. The sample presents 7,000 to 9,000 clones, none singletons. This sample comprised PBMCs, obtained after allogeneic stem cell transplant with posttransplant cyclophosphamide. J is TRBJ2-3 and V is TRBV11-2, with D perhaps TRBD2 (7 bases). The TCR originated in a young adult male patient who received an allogeneic stem cell transplant from an unrelated donor, was CMV-positive, and had acute and chronic GVHD. Some T cells may be transferred from the graft donor. CDR3 DNA sequence: TGTGCCAGCAGCTTAGAGGGGGGGCCAGATACGCAGTATTTT. Encoded protein: CASSLEGGPDTQYF.